This T cell receptor (beta chain) was identified in a study of T cell responses to AZD1222 COVID-19 vaccine. V was trimmed by 10 bases and J by 0 bases, leaving 10 bases between them. CDR3 length equals 14 residues. Germline assignment: CDR1 MNHNY and CDR2 SVGAGI (reference sequence). Produced via immunoSEQ multiplex PCR; TCRdb's table is partial and in-frame only. Among around 26,000 clones listed, approximately 85% were seen once. Points on this clone: Its antigen remains unknown.

Whole-study results and caveats: There were vaccine-associated CD4 TCRs across spike, dominant at 160-218 and 743-854.

The clonotype originates from an adult who received the AZD1222 COVID-19 vaccine. The chain uses TRBV6-6 and TRBJ1-6; D not certain. Sequenced here: peripheral blood, sampled 28 days after the second AZD1222 dose. In nucleotides, the CDR3 is TGTGCCACTCATGAGAACTCCTATAATTCACCCCTCCACTTT. This encodes CATHENSYNSPLHF.